A few counts support the clone carrying this TCR beta chain. Its antigen remains unknown. Per the germline V gene, CDR1 is SGHVS and CDR2 is FQNEAQ. V was clipped by 5 bases and J by 5 bases, with 15 bases between them. This CDR3 has 14 amino acids. The data belong to a study of T cells after yellow fever vaccination. Study-level results: The booster response re-showed most primary clones: 95% to 96% CD4, approximately 90% CD8. Across the CD4 and CD8 compartments, a small share of clonotypes was present in both.

5'RACE template switching generated TCR cDNA, adding a universal primer site and UMIs. In TCRdb, the 5' RACE reads were re-called with MiXCR into one record per CDR3 protein. Here the sample spans hundreds of thousands of distinct CDR3 sequences, around an eighth being singletons. This chain uses TRBV7-8 with TRBJ2-5; D call uncertain. This sequence was found in a man younger than 45 who received the YFV17D yellow fever vaccine. Sequenced here: PBMCs, sampled on the day of the yellow fever booster vaccination. In DNA form, the CDR3 reads TGTGCCAGCAGCGCCACCAGCAGGTTGGAGACCCAGTACTTC. Encoded protein: CASSATSRLETQYF. The entire variable domain, with the rest obtained from reference TRBV7-8 and TRBJ2-5, is as follows: GAGVSQSPRYKVAKRGQDVALRCDPISGHVSLFWYQQALGQGPEFLTYFQNEAQLDKSGLPSDRFFAERPEGSVSTLKIQRTQQEDSAVYLCASSATSRLETQYFGPGTRLLVL.